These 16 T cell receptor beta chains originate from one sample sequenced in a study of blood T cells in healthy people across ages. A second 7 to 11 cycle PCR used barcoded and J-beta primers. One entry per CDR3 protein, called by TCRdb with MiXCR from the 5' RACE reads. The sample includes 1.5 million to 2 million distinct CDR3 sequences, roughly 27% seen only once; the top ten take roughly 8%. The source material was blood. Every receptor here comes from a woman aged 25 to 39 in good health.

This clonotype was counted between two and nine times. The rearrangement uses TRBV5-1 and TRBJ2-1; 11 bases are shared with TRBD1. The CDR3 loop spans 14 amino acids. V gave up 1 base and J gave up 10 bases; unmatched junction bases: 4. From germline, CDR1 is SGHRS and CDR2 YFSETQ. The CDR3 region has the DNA TGCGCCAGCAGCTTGCAGGACAGGGGGCACGAGCAGTTCTTC. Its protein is CASSLQDRGHEQFF.

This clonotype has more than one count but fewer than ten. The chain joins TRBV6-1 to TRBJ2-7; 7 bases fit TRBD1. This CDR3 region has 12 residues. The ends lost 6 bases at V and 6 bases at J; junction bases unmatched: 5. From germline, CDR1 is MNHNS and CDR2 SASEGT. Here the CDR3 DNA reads TGTGCCAGCAGCGACAGGGTTTTCGAGCAGTACTTC. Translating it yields CASSDRVFEQYF.

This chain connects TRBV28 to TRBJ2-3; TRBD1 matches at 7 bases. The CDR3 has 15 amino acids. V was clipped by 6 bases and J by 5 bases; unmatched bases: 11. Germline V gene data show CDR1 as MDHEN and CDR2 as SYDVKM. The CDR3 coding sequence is TGTGCCAGCAGATCCCGGGACAGATATAGAGATACGCAGTATTTT. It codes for CASRSRDRYRDTQYF.

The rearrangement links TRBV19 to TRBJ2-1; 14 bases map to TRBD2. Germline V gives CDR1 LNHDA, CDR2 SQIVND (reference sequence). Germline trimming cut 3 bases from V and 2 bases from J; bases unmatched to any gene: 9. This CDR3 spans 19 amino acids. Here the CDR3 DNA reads TGTGCCAGTAGTATCACGGGACTAGCGGGAGCGGCCCCCTACAATGAGCAGTTCTTC. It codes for CASSITGLAGAAPYNEQFF.

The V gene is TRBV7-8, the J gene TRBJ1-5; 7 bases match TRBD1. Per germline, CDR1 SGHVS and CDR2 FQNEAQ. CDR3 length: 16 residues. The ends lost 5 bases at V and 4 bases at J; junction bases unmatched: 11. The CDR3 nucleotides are TGTGCCAGCAGCCTAAGAATTGGGACAGATAATCAGCCCCAGCATTTT. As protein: CASSLRIGTDNQPQHF. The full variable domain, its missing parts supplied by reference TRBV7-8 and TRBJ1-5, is GAGVSQSPRYKVAKRGQDVALRCDPISGHVSLFWYQQALGQGPEFLTYFQNEAQLDKSGLPSDRFFAERPEGSVSTLKIQRTQQEDSAVYLCASSLRIGTDNQPQHFGDGTRLSIL.

Here the CDR3 DNA reads TGCGCCAGCAGCTGGCAGACTAGCGGGGGGCGGGGAGATACGCAGTATTTT. Its protein is CASSWQTSGGRGDTQYF. The chain has TRBV5-1 and TRBJ2-3, with 13 bases aligning to TRBD2. V gave up 3 bases and J gave up 5 bases; unmatched junction bases: 9. From germline, CDR1 is SGHRS and CDR2 YFSETQ. The CDR3 is 17 amino acids.

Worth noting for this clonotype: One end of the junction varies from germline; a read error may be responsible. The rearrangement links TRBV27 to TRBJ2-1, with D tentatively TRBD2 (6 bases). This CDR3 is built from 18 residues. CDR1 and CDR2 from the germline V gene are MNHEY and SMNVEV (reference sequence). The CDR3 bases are TGTGCCAGCAGTTTATGGGGCGGGGCGGATGGCCCCTACAATGAGCGGTTCTTC. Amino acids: CASSLWGGADGPYNERFF.

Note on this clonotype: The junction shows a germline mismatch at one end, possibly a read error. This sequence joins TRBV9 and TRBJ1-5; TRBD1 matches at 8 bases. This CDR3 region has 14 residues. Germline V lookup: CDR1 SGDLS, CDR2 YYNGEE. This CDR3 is CVSSVAGGREPQHF. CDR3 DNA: TGTGTCAGCAGCGTAGCAGGGGGCCGGGAGCCCCAGCATTTT.

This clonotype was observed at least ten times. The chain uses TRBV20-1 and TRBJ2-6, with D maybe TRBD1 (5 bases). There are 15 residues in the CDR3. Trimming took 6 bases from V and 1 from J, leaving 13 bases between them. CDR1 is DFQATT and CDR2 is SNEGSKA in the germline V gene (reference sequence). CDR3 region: CSARLQGSGANVLTF. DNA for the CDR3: TGCAGTGCAAGACTCCAGGGTTCTGGGGCCAACGTCCTGACTTTC.

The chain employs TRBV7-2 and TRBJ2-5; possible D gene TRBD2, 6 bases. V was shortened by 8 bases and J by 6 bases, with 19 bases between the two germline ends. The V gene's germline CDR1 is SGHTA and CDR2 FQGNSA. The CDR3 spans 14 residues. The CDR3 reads CASATDRGRQTQYF. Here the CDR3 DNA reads TGTGCCAGCGCCACGGACCGGGGGAGGCAGACCCAGTACTTC.

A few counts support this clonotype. CDR3 bases: TGCGCCAGCAGCTTCGGGACTAGCGGGCCCTACGAGCAGTACTTC. Its protein is CASSFGTSGPYEQYF. The gene calls are TRBV5-1 and TRBJ2-7; TRBD2 agrees at 12 bases. V lost 2 bases and J lost 2; bases outside the gene matches: 2. CDR3 length: 15 residues. CDR1 is SGHRS and CDR2 is YFSETQ in the germline V gene. The full variable domain, its missing parts supplied by reference TRBV5-1 and TRBJ2-7, is KAGVTQTPRYLIKTRGQQVTLSCSPISGHRSVSWYQQTPGQGLQFLFEYFSETQRNKGNFPGRFSGRQFSNSRSEMNVSTLELGDSALYLCASSFGTSGPYEQYFGPGTRLTVT.

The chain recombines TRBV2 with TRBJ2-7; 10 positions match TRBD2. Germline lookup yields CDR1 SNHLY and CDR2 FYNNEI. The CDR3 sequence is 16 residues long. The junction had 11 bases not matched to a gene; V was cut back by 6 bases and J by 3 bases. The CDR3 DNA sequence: TGTGCCAGCAGAAGCAGCGGGAGGGGACGTGTCTACGAGCAGTACTTC. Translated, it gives CASRSSGRGRVYEQYF.

CDR3 coding DNA: TGTGCCAGCAGCCGTAGAGGGTTCGGCGGCTACACCTTC. It translates to CASSRRGFGGYTF. The J gene is TRBJ1-2, the V gene TRBV7-2; D is undetermined. The CDR3 consists of 13 residues. V was pared by 5 bases and J by 8 bases, with 15 bases between. The germline V gene has CDR1 SGHTA and CDR2 FQGNSA.

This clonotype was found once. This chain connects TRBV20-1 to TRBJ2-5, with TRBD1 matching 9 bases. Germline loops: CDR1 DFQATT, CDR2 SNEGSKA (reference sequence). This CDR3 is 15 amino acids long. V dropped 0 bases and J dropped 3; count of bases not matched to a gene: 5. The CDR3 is CSARDQGTGKETQYF. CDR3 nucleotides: TGCAGTGCTAGAGATCAGGGGACAGGGAAAGAGACCCAGTACTTC.

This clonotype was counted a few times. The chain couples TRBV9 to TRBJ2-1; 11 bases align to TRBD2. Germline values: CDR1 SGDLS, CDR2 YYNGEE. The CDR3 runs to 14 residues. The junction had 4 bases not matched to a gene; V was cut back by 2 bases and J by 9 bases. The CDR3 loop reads CASSVTSGVGEQFF. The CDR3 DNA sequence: TGTGCCAGCAGCGTGACTAGCGGGGTCGGTGAGCAGTTCTTC.

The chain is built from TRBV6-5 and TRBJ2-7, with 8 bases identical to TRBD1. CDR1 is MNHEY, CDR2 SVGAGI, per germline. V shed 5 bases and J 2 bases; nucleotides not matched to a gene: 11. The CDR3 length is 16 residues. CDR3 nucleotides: TGTGCCAGCAGTCGTTCAATGACAGGGGAAGCCTACGAGCAGTACTTC. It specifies CASSRSMTGEAYEQYF.